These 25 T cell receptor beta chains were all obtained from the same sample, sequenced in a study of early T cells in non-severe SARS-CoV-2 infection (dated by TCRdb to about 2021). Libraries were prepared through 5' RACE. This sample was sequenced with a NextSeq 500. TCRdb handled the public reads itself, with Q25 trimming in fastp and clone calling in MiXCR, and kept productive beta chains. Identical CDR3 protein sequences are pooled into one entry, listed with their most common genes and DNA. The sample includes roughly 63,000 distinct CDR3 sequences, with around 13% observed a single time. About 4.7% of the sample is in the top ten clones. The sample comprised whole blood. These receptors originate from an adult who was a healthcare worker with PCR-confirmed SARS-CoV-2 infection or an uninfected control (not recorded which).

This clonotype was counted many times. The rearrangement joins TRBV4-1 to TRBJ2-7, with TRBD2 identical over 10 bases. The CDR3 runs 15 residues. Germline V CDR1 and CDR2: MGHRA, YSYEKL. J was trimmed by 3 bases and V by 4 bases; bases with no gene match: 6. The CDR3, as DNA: TGCGCCAGCAGCCCTGGACTAGCGGTAAACTACGAGCAGTACTTC. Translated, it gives CASSPGLAVNYEQYF.

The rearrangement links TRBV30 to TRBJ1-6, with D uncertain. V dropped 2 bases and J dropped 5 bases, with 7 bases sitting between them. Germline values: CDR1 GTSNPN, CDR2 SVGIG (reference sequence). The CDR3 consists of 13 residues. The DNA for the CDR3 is TGTGCCTGGAGTCTGAGGGATAATTCACCCCTCCACTTT. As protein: CAWSLRDNSPLHF.

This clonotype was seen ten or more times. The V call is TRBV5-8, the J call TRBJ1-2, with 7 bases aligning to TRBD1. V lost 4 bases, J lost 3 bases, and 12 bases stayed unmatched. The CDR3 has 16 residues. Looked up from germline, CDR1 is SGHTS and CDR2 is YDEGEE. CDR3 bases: TGTGCCAGCAGCCCATGGTTGGACACAGGGGACTATGGCTACACCTTC. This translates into CASSPWLDTGDYGYTF. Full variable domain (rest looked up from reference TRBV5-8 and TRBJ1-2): EAGVTQSPTHLIKTRGQQATLRCSPISGHTSVYWYQQALGLGLQFLLWYDEGEERNRGNFPPRFSGRQFPNYSSELNVNALELEDSALYLCASSPWLDTGDYGYTFGSGTRLTVV.

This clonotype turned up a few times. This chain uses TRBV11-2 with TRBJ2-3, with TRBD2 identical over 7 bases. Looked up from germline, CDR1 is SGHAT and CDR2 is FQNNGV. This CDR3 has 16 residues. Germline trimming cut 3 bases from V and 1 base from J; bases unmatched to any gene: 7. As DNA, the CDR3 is TGTGCCAGCAGCTTCTCCGGGGGGTACGGCACAGATACGCAGTATTTT. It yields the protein CASSFSGGYGTDTQYF.

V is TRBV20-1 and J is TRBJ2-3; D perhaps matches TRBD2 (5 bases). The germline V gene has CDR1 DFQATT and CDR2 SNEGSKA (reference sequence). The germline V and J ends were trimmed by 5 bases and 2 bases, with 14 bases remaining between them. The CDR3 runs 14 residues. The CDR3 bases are TGCAGTGCTCCCCGGGATAAACACACAGATACGCAGTATTTT. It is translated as CSAPRDKHTDTQYF.

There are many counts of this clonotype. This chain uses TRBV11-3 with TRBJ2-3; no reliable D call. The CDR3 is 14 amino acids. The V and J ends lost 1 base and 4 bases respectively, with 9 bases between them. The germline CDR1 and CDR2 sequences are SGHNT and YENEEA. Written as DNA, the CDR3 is TGTGCCAGCAGCTTAGGGTCGAGAGCAGATACGCAGTATTTT. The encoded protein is CASSLGSRADTQYF.

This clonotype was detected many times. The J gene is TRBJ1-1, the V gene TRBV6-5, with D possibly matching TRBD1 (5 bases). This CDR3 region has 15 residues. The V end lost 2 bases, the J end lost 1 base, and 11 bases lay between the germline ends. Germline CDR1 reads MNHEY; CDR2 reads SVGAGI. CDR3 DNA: TGTGCCAGCAGTTACGGTGGGGGGAGGAACACTGAAGCTTTCTTT. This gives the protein CASSYGGGRNTEAFF.

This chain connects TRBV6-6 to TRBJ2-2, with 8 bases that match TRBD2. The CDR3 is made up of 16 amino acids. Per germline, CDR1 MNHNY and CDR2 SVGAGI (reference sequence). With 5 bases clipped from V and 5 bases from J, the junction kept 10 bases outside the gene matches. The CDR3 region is CASSMQRGPRTGELFF. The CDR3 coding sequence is TGTGCCAGCAGTATGCAGCGGGGGCCCCGAACCGGGGAGCTGTTTTTT.

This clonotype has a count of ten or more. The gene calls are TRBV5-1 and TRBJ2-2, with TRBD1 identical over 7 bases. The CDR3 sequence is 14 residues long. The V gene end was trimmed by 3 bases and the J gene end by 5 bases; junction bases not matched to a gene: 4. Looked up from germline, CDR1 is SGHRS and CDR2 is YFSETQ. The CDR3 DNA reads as TGCGCCAGCAGCTCCCTACAGGGGACCGGGGAGCTGTTTTTT. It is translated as CASSSLQGTGELFF.

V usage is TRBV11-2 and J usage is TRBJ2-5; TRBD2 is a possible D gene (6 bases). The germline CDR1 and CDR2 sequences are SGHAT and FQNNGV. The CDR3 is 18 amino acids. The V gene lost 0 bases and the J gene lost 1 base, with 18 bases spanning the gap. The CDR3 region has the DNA TGTGCCAGCAGCTTAGATCGGCCCGGGGGAACCCCCCAAGAGACCCAGTACTTC. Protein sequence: CASSLDRPGGTPQETQYF.

Here the CDR3 reads CASSSIWDGNTEAFF. The CDR3 bases are TGTGCCAGCAGTTCTATCTGGGATGGGAACACTGAAGCTTTCTTT. The rearrangement links TRBV6-2 or TRBV6-3 to TRBJ1-1; D is undetermined. Germline values: CDR1 MNHEY, CDR2 SVGEGT. Trimming cost V 4 bases and J 1 base, with 13 bases left between them. The CDR3 runs to 15 residues.

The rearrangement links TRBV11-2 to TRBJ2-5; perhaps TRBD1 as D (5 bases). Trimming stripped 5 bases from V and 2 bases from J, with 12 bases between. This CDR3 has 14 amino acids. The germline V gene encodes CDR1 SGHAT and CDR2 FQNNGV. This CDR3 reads CASSERTKQETQYF. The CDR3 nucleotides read TGTGCCAGCAGCGAACGGACAAAACAAGAGACCCAGTACTTC.

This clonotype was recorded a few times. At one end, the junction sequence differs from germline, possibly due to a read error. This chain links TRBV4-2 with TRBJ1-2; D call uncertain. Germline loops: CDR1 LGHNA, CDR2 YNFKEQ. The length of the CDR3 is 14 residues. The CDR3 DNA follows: TGTGTCAGCAGCCAAGCAAGGTCTGGTTATGGCTACACCTTC. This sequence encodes CVSSQARSGYGYTF.

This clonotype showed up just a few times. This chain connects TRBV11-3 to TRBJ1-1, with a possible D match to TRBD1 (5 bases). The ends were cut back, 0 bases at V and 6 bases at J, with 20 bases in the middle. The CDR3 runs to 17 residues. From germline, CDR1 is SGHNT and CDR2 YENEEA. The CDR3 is CASSLDTPGRGGAEAFF. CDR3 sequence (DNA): TGTGCCAGCAGCTTAGACACCCCAGGTCGTGGGGGAGCTGAAGCTTTCTTT.

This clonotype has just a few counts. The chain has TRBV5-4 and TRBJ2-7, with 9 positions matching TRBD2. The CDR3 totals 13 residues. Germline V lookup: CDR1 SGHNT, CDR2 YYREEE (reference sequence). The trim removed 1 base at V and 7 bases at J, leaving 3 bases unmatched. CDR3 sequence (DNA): TGTGCCAGCAGCTTGAGCGGGGGGCGAGAGCAGTACTTC. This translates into CASSLSGGREQYF.

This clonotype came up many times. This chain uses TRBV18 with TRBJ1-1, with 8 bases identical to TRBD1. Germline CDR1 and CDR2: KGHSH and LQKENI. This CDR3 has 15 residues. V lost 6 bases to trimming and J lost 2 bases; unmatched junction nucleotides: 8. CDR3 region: CASSPTGAPNTEAFF. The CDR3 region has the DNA TGTGCCAGCTCGCCGACAGGGGCCCCCAACACTGAAGCTTTCTTT.

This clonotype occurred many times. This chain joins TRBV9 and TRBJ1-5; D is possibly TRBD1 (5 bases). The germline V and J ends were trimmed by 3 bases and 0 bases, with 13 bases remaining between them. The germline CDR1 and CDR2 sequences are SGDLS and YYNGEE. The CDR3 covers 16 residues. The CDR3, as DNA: TGTGCCAGCAGCGAGGGGACGGAGTATAGCAATCAGCCCCAGCATTTT. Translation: CASSEGTEYSNQPQHF.

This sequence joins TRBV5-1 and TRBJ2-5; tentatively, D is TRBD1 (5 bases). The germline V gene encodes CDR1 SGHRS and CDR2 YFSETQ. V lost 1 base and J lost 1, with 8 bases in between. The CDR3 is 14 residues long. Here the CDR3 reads CASSLQGIQETQYF. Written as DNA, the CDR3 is TGCGCCAGCAGCTTGCAGGGAATCCAAGAGACCCAGTACTTC.

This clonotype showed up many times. CDR3 nucleotides: TGCGCCAGCAGCCAAGGGACGGCTAGCAATCAGCCCCAGCATTTT. Its protein is CASSQGTASNQPQHF. J is TRBJ1-5 and V is TRBV4-1; D gene uncertain. V was cut by 1 base and J by 0 bases, with 7 bases left in between. CDR1 is MGHRA, CDR2 YSYEKL, per germline. CDR3 length: 15 residues.

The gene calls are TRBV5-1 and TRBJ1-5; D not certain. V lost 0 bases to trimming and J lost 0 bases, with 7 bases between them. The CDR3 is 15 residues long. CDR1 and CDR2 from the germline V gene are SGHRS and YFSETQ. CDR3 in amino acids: CASSLGTDSNQPQHF. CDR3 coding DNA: TGCGCCAGCAGCTTGGGGACGGATAGCAATCAGCCCCAGCATTTT.

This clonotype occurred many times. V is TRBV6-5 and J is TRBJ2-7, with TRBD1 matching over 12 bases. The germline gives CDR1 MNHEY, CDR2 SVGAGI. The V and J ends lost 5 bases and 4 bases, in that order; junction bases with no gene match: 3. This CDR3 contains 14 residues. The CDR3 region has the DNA TGTGCCAGCAGTCGGGACAGGGGGCTATACGAGCAGTACTTC. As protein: CASSRDRGLYEQYF.

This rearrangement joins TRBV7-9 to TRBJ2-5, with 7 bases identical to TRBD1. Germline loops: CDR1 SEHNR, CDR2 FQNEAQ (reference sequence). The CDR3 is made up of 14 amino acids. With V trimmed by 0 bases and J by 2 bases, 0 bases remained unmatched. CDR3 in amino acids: CASSLATGQETQYF. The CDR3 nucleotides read TGTGCCAGCAGCTTAGCGACAGGGCAAGAGACCCAGTACTTC. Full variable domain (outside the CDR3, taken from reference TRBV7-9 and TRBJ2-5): DTGVSQNPRHKITKRGQNVTFRCDPISEHNRLYWYRQTLGQGPEFLTYFQNEAQLEKSRLLSDRFSAERPKGSFSTLEIQRTEQGDSAMYLCASSLATGQETQYFGPGTRLLVL.

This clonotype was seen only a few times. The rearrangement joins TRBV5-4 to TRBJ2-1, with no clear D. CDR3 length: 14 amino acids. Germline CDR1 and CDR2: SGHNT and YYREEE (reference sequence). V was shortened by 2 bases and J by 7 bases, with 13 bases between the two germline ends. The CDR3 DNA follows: TGTGCCAGCAGCTTACCAGCCCAAGTAAATGAGCAGTTCTTC. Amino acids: CASSLPAQVNEQFF.

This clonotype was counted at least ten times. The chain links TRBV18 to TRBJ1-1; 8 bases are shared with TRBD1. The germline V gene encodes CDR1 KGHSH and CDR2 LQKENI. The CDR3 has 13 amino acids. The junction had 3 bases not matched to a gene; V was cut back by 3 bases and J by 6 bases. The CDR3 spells CASSPDRGAEAFF. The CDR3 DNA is TGTGCCAGCTCACCCGACAGGGGAGCTGAAGCTTTCTTT.

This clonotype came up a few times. The CDR3 DNA follows: TGCAGCGCACCGGACAGGCTAACCGGGGAGCTGTTTTTT. Translating it yields CSAPDRLTGELFF. V gene TRBV29-1 combines with J gene TRBJ2-2, with TRBD1 matching over 7 bases. The CDR3 runs 13 residues. Germline V gene lookup returns CDR1 SQVTM and CDR2 ANQGSEA. The V and J ends lost 7 bases and 5 bases, in that order; junction bases with no gene match: 7.